The 24 T cell receptor beta chains listed next were all sequenced from one sample in a study of shared clonotypes between healthy human individuals. Some clones are missing from TCRdb's copy, which holds only in-frame ones; the method was immunoSEQ multiplex PCR. The sample shows about 710,000 clones, around three quarters of them seen only once. Sequencing was performed on memory CD4+ T cells sorted from blood. Subset defined: CD45RA-negative fraction. These receptors were taken from a woman under 40 in good health.

The sample holds a few counts of this clone. The V call is TRBV6-5, the J call TRBJ2-2; D is unclear. The ends were cut back, 3 bases at V and 8 bases at J, with 16 bases in the middle. CDR1 is MNHEY and CDR2 is SVGAGI in the germline V gene. This CDR3 is 15 amino acids long. Here the CDR3 DNA reads TGTGCCAGCAGTTATTCTCAGGCAAGGAGAGGGGAGCTGTTTTTT. This sequence encodes CASSYSQARRGELFF.

The chain couples TRBV7-9 to TRBJ2-7, with 8 bases fitting TRBD1. Germline values: CDR1 SEHNR, CDR2 FQNEAQ (reference sequence). CDR3 length equals 16 residues. V trimming: 5 bases; J trimming: 6 bases; junction bases outside the gene matches: 15. The CDR3 reads CASSVIHTGGTSEQYF. The CDR3, as DNA: TGTGCCAGCAGCGTCATTCATACAGGGGGAACGTCCGAGCAGTACTTC.

The count of this clone is one. This chain uses TRBV6-1 with TRBJ2-1; the match to TRBD2 covers 10 bases. Germline V gene data show CDR1 as MNHNS and CDR2 as SASEGT. This CDR3 comprises 16 residues. V trimming: 2 bases; J trimming: 4 bases; junction bases outside the gene matches: 5. The CDR3 reads CASSEIGSGGYNEQFF. CDR3 nucleotides: TGTGCCAGCAGTGAAATCGGTAGCGGGGGGTACAATGAGCAGTTCTTC.

This clone was detected a few times. A read error likely explains this, since a far larger clone differs by one base. The chain links TRBV9 to TRBJ1-3; D is perhaps TRBD1 (5 bases). V shed 0 bases and J shed 2 bases, with 6 bases lying between them. The CDR3 sequence is 14 residues long. CDR1 is SGDLS and CDR2 is YYNGEE in the germline V gene. CDR3 DNA: TGTGCCAGCAGCGTAGCAGGGACTGGAAACACCATATATTTT. Its protein is CASSVAGTGNTIYF.

This clone was observed once. This CDR3 is also generated by other DNA sequences in the sample. The genes are TRBV6-5 and TRBJ1-3, with TRBD1 matching 9 bases. The CDR3 extends over 14 amino acids. Per germline, CDR1 MNHEY and CDR2 SVGAGI. V shed 5 bases and J 4 bases; nucleotides not matched to a gene: 3. CDR3 sequence reads: CASSRTGAGNTIYF. The CDR3 coding sequence is TGTGCCAGCAGTCGGACAGGGGCCGGAAACACCATATATTTT.

The chain joins TRBV7-8 to TRBJ2-3; 12 bases align to TRBD2. Germline V lookup: CDR1 SGHVS, CDR2 FQNEAQ. V lost 5 bases, J lost 2 bases, and 5 bases stayed unmatched. The CDR3 runs to 16 residues. The CDR3 DNA sequence: TGTGCCAGCAGCCTGCGGACTAGCGGGAACACAGATACGCAGTATTTT. Amino acid sequence: CASSLRTSGNTDTQYF.

This chain links TRBV29-1 with TRBJ2-1; D might be TRBD1 or TRBD2, each matching 6 bases. V lost 6 bases to trimming and J lost 7 bases, with 10 bases between them. This CDR3 spans 11 amino acids. Germline V lookup: CDR1 SQVTM, CDR2 ANQGSEA. The CDR3 reads CSVRGGNEQFF. The CDR3 DNA reads as TGCAGCGTCAGGGGAGGTAATGAGCAGTTCTTC.

This rearrangement joins TRBV30 to TRBJ1-5; TRBD1 aligns across 8 bases. Germline CDR1 and CDR2: GTSNPN and SVGIG (reference sequence). The CDR3 length is 13 residues. V lost 5 bases, J lost 2 bases, and 2 bases stayed unmatched. CDR3 DNA sequence: TGTGCCTGGGGACAGGGAGGCAATCAGCCCCAGCATTTT. Translated: CAWGQGGNQPQHF.

V is TRBV29-1 and J is TRBJ2-5, with unresolved D. The DNA end lines up better with TRBJ2-7; the J call may be wrong. CDR1 SQVTM and CDR2 ANQGSEA come from the germline V gene. CDR3 length equals 12 residues. DNA for the CDR3: TGCAGCGTTGAATTTGACGGTTACGAGCAGTACTTC. This gives the protein CSVEFDGYEQYF.

This sequence joins TRBV29-1 and TRBJ1-3; D is unclear. V was trimmed by 4 bases and J by 2 bases, leaving 6 bases between them. This CDR3 is built from 12 residues. Germline CDR1 reads SQVTM; CDR2 reads ANQGSEA. CDR3 amino acids: CSVGGTGNTIYF. The CDR3 DNA reads as TGCAGCGTTGGAGGGACTGGAAACACCATATATTTT.

Worth noting for this clone: This CDR3 is also generated by other DNA sequences in the sample. The V gene is TRBV2, the J gene TRBJ1-5; D possibly corresponds to TRBD1 (6 bases). Trimming shortened V by 4 bases and J by 4 bases, and 14 bases separated the two germline ends. Germline V CDR1 and CDR2: SNHLY, FYNNEI. The CDR3 totals 15 residues. In DNA form, the CDR3 reads TGTGCCAGCAGTGGCGAAGGACAGTCTAATCAGCCCCAGCATTTT. It specifies CASSGEGQSNQPQHF.

The chain joins TRBV2 to TRBJ2-1, with D possibly being TRBD2 (6 bases). Germline lookup yields CDR1 SNHLY and CDR2 FYNNEI. The V gene lost 7 bases and the J gene lost 6 bases, with 16 bases spanning the gap. The CDR3 length is 14 residues. The CDR3 sequence is CASTEQETSNEQFF. DNA of the CDR3: TGTGCCAGCACCGAGCAGGAGACTAGCAATGAGCAGTTCTTC.

This clone was observed a single time. The chain recombines TRBV6-5 with TRBJ2-3; D is unclear. The CDR3 spans 14 residues. V was clipped by 6 bases and J by 6 bases, with 16 bases between them. Looked up from germline, CDR1 is MNHEY and CDR2 is SVGAGI. This CDR3 reads CASRTTQKGDTQYF. In DNA form, the CDR3 reads TGTGCCAGCAGGACGACCCAAAAAGGGGATACGCAGTATTTT.

The gene calls are TRBV28 and TRBJ2-1; TRBD2 might be the D (6 bases). The CDR3 consists of 14 residues. The germline V and J ends were trimmed by 4 bases and 5 bases, with 12 bases remaining between them. CDR1 is MDHEN, CDR2 SYDVKM, per germline. The CDR3 DNA reads as TGTGCCAGCAGTTATACGGGGGTACACAATGAGCAGTTCTTC. Amino acids: CASSYTGVHNEQFF.

This sequence joins TRBV5-4 and TRBJ2-7; D unresolved. In germline, CDR1 is SGHNT, CDR2 YYREEE (reference sequence). Trimming cost V 0 bases and J 6 bases, with 10 bases left between them. The CDR3 is made up of 13 amino acids. CDR3 nucleotide sequence: TGTGCCAGCAGCTTGGAGCCCTTTATCGAGCAGTACTTC. It codes for CASSLEPFIEQYF.

The genes are TRBV5-1 and TRBJ2-1; TRBD2 might be the D (6 bases). CDR1 and CDR2 (germline): SGHRS, YFSETQ. The CDR3 runs to 13 residues. With 3 bases removed from V and 8 bases from J, the gap between germline ends came to 12 bases. In DNA form, the CDR3 reads TGCGCCAGCAGCTACAGGAGGGTGGATGAGCAGTTCTTC. Its protein product is CASSYRRVDEQFF.

V and J are TRBV11-2 and TRBJ2-7; a weak D match, TRBD2 (5 bases). This CDR3 is built from 13 residues. Germline CDR1 SGHAT, CDR2 FQNNGV. The V end was cut by 5 bases, the J end by 2 bases, with 10 bases between. The CDR3 reads CASSPRAPYEQYF. For the CDR3, the DNA is TGTGCCAGCAGCCCGCGGGCTCCCTACGAGCAGTACTTC.

V is TRBV7-9 and J is TRBJ1-1; D is undetermined. The CDR3 runs 13 residues. Germline-derived CDR1 and CDR2 are SEHNR and FQNEAQ (reference sequence). V lost 1 base and J lost 6, with 9 bases in between. CDR3 bases: TGTGCCAGCAGCTTAGAGGCTGGGCCTGAAGCTTTCTTT. Translated, it gives CASSLEAGPEAFF.

The chain employs TRBV5-1 and TRBJ1-1, with no clear D. The germline V gene has CDR1 SGHRS and CDR2 YFSETQ. This CDR3 is 13 amino acids long. Trimming took off 6 bases at V and 2 bases at J, with 11 bases between the two ends. CDR3 coding DNA: TGCGCCAGCACCGGGGAAGGAAACACTGAAGCTTTCTTT. This encodes CASTGEGNTEAFF.

The J gene is TRBJ2-5, the V gene TRBV11-1; D gene ambiguous. This CDR3 has 11 residues. The germline V and J ends were trimmed by 1 base and 7 bases, with 4 bases remaining between them. Germline assignment: CDR1 SGHAT and CDR2 FQDESV (reference sequence). The CDR3 DNA follows: TGTGCCAGCAGCTTAGGCCGGACCCAGTACTTC. This codes for CASSLGRTQYF.

The J gene is TRBJ2-4, the V gene TRBV5-1, with TRBD1 matching 8 bases. The CDR3 has 16 residues. Germline V CDR1 and CDR2: SGHRS, YFSETQ. J was trimmed by 6 bases and V by 0 bases; bases with no gene match: 8. The CDR3 sequence is CASSLVGQGGGNIQYF. For the CDR3, the DNA is TGCGCCAGCAGCTTGGTAGGACAGGGCGGTGGAAACATTCAGTACTTC.

The V gene is TRBV5-1, the J gene TRBJ2-7; TRBD2 is a possible D gene (6 bases). This CDR3 contains 14 residues. Between the trimmed V and J ends, which lost 1 base and 2 bases, there was a span of 10 bases. The germline CDR1 and CDR2 sequences are SGHRS and YFSETQ. In DNA form, the CDR3 reads TGCGCCAGCAGCTTGCTGCGGGGTCCCTACGAGCAGTACTTC. It specifies CASSLLRGPYEQYF.

Ten or more counts support this clone. This chain connects TRBV20-1 to TRBJ1-2; 8 bases match TRBD1. Germline V gene lookup returns CDR1 DFQATT and CDR2 SNEGSKA (reference sequence). V was clipped by 7 bases and J by 10 bases; unmatched bases: 5. This CDR3 is built from 10 residues. The CDR3: CSVDRGAYTF. The CDR3, as DNA: TGCAGTGTAGACAGGGGCGCCTACACCTTC.

The genes are TRBV5-1 and TRBJ2-5; no clear D gene. The length of the CDR3 is 14 residues. Trimming left V 7 bases short and J 0 bases short, with 13 bases between. The germline gives CDR1 SGHRS, CDR2 YFSETQ. CDR3 nucleotide sequence: TGCGCCAGCTACGAGAGCACAAACCAAGAGACCCAGTACTTC. Protein product: CASYESTNQETQYF.